This TCR beta chain was sequenced for a study of human T cells and chemical hapten exposure. The CDR3 covers 16 residues. J lost 7 bases, V lost 0 bases, and 5 bases had no gene match. Per the germline V gene, CDR1 is MNHNY and CDR2 is SVGAGI (reference sequence). Time point given: patch test 1, 2 weeks after DPC sensitization. Indicated treatment: therapeutic diphenylcyclopropenone sensitization with weekly scalp DPC. Phlebotomy was performed prior to application of every patch test. Study outcomes and limitations: Expanded TCRs created a significantly greater count of big CDR3 similarity clusters than controls did. There was alopecia in the donors, so their immune response may differ from that of healthy people.

The sample holds a few counts of this clonotype. Its matching antigen is unknown. Each CDR3 protein is one row after TCRdb ran MiXCR on the RACE reads. The sample shows 180,000 or so distinct CDR3 sequences, under 25% of them seen only once. The material sequenced was whole blood, taken in connection with sensitization to the hapten diphenylcyclopropenone (DPC). This chain uses TRBV6-6 with TRBJ2-1; the match to TRBD2 covers 11 bases. This receptor was identified in a woman aged 45-65 years with alopecia areata. Some clones in this sample may be carry-over from other donors' samples. The CDR3 here is CASSYSSGRVGNEQFF. The DNA of the CDR3 is TGTGCCAGCAGTTACTCTAGCGGGAGGGTTGGGAATGAGCAGTTCTTC.